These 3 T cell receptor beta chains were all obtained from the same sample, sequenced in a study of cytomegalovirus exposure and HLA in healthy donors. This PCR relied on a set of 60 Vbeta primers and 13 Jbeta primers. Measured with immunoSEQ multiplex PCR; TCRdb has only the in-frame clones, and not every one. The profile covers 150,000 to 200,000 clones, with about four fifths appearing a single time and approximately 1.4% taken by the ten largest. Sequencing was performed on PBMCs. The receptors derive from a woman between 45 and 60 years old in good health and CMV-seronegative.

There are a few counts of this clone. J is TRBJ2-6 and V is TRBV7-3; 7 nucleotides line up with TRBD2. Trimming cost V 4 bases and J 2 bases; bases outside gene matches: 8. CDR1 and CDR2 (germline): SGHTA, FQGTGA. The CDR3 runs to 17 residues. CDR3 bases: TGTGCCAGCAGCTCTTCGCGAGGGAGGGCTGGGGCCAACGTCCTGACTTTC. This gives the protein CASSSSRGRAGANVLTF.

For the CDR3, the DNA is TGTGCCAGCAGTGAGGCGGGGTGGGGGCAGTACTTC. This encodes CASSEAGWGQYF. The gene calls are TRBV2 and TRBJ2-7; a weak D match, TRBD2 (6 bases). Germline V CDR1 and CDR2: SNHLY, FYNNEI. Between the trimmed V and J ends, which lost 3 bases and 9 bases, there was a span of 12 bases. This CDR3 spans 12 amino acids.

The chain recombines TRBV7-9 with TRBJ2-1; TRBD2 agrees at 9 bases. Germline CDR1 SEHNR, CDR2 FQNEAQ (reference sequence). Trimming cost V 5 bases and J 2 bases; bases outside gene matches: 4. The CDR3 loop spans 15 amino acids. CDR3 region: CASSNSGGPYNEQFF. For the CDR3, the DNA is TGTGCCAGCAGCAATAGCGGGGGCCCCTACAATGAGCAGTTCTTC.